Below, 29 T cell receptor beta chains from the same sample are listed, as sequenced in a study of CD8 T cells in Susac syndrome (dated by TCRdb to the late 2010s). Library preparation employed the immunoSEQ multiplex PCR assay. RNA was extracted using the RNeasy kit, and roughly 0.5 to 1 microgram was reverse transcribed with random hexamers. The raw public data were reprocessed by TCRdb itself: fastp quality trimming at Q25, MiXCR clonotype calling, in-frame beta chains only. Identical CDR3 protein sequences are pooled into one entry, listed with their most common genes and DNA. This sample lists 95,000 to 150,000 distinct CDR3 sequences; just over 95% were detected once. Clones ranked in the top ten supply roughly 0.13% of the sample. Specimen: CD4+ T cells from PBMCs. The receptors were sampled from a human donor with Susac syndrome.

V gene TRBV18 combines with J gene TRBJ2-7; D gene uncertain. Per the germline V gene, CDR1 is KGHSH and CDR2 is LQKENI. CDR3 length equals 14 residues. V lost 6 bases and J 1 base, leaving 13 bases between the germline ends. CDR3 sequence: CASSRKEVSYEQYF. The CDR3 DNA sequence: TGTGCCAGCTCCCGAAAGGAAGTGTCCTACGAGCAGTACTTC.

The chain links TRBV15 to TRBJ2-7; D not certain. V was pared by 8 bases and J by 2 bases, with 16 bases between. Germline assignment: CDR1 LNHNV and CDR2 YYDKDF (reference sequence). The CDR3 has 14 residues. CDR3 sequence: CATSHYGLTYEQYF. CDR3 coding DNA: TGTGCCACCTCCCATTACGGGCTGACCTACGAGCAGTACTTC.

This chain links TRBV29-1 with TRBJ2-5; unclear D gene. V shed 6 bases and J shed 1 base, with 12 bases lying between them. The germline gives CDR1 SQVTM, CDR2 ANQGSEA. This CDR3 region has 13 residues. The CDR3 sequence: CSVPQFPQETQYF. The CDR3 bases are TGCAGCGTCCCACAGTTCCCCCAAGAGACCCAGTACTTC.

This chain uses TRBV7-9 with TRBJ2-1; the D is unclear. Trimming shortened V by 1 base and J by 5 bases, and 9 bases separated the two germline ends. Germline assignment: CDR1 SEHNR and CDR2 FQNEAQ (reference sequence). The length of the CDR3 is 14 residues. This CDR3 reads CASSLEPMNNEQFF. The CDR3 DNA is TGTGCCAGCAGCTTAGAGCCTATGAACAATGAGCAGTTCTTC. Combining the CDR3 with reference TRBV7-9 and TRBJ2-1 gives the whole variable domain DTGVSQNPRHKITKRGQNVTFRCDPISEHNRLYWYRQTLGQGPEFLTYFQNEAQLEKSRLLSDRFSAERPKGSFSTLEIQRTEQGDSAMYLCASSLEPMNNEQFFGPGTRLTVL.

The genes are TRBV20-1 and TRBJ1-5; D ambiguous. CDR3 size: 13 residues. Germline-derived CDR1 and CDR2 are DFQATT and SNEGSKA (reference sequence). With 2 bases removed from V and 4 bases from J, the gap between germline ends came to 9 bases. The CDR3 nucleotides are TGCAGTGCTAGACTGGACCAAAATCAGCCCCAGCATTTT. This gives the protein CSARLDQNQPQHF.

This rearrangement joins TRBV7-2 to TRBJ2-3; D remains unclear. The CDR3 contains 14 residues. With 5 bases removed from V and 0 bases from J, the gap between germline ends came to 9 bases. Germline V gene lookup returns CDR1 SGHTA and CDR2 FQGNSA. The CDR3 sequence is CASSQLRSTDTQYF. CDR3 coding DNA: TGTGCCAGCAGCCAGCTCAGGAGCACAGATACGCAGTATTTT. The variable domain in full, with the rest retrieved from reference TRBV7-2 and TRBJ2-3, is GAGVSQSPSNKVTEKGKDVELRCDPISGHTALYWYRQSLGQGLEFLIYFQGNSAPDKSGLPSDRFSAERTGGSVSTLTIQRTQQEDSAVYLCASSQLRSTDTQYFGPGTRLTVL.

CDR3 amino acids: CASSQEGTSGHNEQFF. CDR3 coding DNA: TGTGCCAGCAGCCAAGAGGGGACTAGCGGACACAATGAGCAGTTCTTC. The chain has TRBV3-1 and TRBJ2-1; the match to TRBD2 covers 11 bases. Trimming at V came to 0 bases and at J to 5 bases, leaving 3 bases not matched to a gene. The germline V gene has CDR1 LGHDT and CDR2 YNNKEL (reference sequence). This CDR3 has 16 amino acids.

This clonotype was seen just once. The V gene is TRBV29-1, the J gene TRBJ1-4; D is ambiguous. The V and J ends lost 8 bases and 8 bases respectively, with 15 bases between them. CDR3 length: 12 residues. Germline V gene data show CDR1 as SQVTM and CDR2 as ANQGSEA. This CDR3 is CSPRILDEKLFF. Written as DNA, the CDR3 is TGCAGCCCCCGAATCCTGGACGAAAAACTGTTTTTT.

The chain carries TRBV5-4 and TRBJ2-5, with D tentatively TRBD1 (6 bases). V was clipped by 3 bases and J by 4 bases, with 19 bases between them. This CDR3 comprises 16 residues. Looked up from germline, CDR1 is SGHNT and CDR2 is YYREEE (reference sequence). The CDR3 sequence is CASSSLGLQGTETQYF. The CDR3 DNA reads TGTGCCAGCAGCTCTTTAGGTTTGCAGGGGACAGAGACCCAGTACTTC.

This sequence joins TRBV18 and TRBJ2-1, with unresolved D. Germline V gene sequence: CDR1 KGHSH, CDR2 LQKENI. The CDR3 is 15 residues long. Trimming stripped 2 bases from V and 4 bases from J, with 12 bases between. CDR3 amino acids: CASSPRASEYNEQFF. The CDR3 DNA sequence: TGTGCCAGCTCACCAAGGGCCTCGGAGTACAATGAGCAGTTCTTC.

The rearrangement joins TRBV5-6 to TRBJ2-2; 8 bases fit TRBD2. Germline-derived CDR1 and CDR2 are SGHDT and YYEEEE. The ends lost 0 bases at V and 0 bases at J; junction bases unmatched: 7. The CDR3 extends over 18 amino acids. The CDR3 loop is CASSLGAILAANTGELFF. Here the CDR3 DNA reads TGTGCCAGCAGCTTGGGGGCCATACTAGCGGCGAACACCGGGGAGCTGTTTTTT.

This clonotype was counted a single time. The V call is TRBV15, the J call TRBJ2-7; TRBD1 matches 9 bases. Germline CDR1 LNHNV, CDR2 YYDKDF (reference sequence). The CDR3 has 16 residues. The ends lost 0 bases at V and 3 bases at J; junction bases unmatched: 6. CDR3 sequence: CATSRDLGQGSYEQYF. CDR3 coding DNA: TGTGCCACCAGCAGAGATCTTGGACAGGGGAGCTACGAGCAGTACTTC.

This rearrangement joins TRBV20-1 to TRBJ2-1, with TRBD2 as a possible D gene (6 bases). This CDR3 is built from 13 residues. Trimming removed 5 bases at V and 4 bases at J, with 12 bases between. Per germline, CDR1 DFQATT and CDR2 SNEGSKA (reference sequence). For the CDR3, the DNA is TGCAGTGCTTACGGGACTGGATACAATGAGCAGTTCTTC. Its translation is CSAYGTGYNEQFF.

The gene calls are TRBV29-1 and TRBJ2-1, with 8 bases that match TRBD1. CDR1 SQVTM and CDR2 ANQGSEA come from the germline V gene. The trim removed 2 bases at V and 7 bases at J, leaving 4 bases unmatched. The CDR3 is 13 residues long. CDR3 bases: TGCAGCGTTGAACAGGGGGCGAGGAATGAGCAGTTCTTC. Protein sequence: CSVEQGARNEQFF.

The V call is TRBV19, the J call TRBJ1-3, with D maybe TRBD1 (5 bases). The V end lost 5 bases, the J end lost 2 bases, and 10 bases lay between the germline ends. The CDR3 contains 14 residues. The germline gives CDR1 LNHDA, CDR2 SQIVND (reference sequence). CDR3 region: CASSPRQTGNTIYF. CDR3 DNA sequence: TGTGCCAGTAGTCCCCGACAGACTGGAAACACCATATATTTT. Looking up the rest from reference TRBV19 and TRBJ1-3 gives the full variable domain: DGGITQSPKYLFRKEGQNVTLSCEQNLNHDAMYWYRQDPGQGLRLIYYSQIVNDFQKGDIAEGYSVSREKKESFPLTVTSAQKNPTAFYLCASSPRQTGNTIYFGEGSWLTVV.

This CDR3 is CIAVNMNTEAFF. CDR3 DNA sequence: TGCATTGCAGTGAACATGAACACTGAAGCTTTCTTT. This chain uses TRBV29-1 with TRBJ1-1; D gene unclear. The V gene's germline CDR1 is SQVTM and CDR2 ANQGSEA. The CDR3 sequence is 12 residues long.

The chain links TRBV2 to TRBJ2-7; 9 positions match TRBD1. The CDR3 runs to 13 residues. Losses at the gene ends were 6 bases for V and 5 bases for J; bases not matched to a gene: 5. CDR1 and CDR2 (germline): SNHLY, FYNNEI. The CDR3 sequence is CASRPGQGNEQYF. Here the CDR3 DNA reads TGTGCCAGCAGGCCGGGACAGGGAAACGAGCAGTACTTC.

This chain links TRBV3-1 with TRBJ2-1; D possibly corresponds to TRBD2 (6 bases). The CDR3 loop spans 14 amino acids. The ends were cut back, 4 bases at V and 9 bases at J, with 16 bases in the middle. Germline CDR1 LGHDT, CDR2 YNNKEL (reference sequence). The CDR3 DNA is TGTGCCAGCAGCCTAGGGACTCCCCCAAGTGAGCAGTTCTTC. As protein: CASSLGTPPSEQFF.

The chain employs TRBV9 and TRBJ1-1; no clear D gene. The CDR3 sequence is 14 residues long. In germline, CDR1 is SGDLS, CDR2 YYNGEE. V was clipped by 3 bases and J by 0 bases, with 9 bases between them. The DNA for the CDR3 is TGTGCCAGCAGCGGCGCGGCGGTGAACACTGAAGCTTTCTTT. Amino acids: CASSGAAVNTEAFF.

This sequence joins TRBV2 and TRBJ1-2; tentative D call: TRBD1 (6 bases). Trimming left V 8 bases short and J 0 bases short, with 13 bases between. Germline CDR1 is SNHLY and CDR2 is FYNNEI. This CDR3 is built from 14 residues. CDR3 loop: CASLANRANYGYTF. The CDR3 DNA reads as TGTGCCAGCCTGGCGAACAGGGCTAACTATGGCTACACCTTC.

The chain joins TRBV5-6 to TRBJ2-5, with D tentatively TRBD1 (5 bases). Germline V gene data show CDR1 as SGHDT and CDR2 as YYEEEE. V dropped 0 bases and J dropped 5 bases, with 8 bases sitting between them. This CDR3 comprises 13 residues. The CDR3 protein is CASSLGQRETQYF. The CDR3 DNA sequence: TGTGCCAGCAGCTTGGGACAGCGCGAGACCCAGTACTTC.

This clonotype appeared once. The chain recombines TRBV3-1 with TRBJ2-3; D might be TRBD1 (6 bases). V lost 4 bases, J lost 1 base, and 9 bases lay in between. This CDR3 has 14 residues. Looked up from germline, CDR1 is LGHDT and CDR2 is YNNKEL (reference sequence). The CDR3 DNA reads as TGTGCCAGCAGCCTCGGACAGCGCACAGATACGCAGTATTTT. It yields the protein CASSLGQRTDTQYF.

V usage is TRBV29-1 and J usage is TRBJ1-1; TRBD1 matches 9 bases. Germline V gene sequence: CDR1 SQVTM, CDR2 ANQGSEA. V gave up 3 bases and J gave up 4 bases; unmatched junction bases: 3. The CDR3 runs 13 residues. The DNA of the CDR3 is TGCAGCGTTGATCGGGACAGGGCCACTGAAGCTTTCTTT. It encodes CSVDRDRATEAFF.

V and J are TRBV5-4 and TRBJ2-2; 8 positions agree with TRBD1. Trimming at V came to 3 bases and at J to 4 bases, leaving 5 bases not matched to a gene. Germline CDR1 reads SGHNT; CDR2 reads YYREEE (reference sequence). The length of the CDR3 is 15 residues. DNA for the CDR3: TGTGCCAGCAGCTCCCTCACAGGGGGCACCGGGGAGCTGTTTTTT. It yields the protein CASSSLTGGTGELFF.

For the CDR3, the DNA is TGCAGCGCCCTACAGCGAGTGGTTTATAGGAATGAGCAGTTCTTC. Its translation is CSALQRVVYRNEQFF. The chain employs TRBV29-1 and TRBJ2-1; unclear D gene. The CDR3 runs 15 residues. The ends were cut back, 7 bases at V and 7 bases at J, with 23 bases in the middle. The V gene's germline CDR1 is SQVTM and CDR2 ANQGSEA.

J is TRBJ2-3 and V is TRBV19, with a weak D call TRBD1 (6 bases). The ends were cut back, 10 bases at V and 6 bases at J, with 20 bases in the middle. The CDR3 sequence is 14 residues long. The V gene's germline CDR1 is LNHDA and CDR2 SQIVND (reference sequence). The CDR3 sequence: CATKSGQRGDTQYF. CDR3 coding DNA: TGTGCCACCAAATCCGGACAGCGTGGCGATACGCAGTATTTT.

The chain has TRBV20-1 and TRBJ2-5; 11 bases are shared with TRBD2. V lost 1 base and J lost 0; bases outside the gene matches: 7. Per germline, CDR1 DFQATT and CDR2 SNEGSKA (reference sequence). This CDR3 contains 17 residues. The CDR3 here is CSARVGTSGEYQETQYF. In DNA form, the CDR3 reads TGCAGTGCTAGAGTTGGGACTAGCGGAGAGTACCAAGAGACCCAGTACTTC.

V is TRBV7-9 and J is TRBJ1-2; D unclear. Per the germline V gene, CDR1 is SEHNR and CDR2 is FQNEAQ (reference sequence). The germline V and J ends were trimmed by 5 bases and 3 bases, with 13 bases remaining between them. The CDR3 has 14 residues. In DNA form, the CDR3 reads TGTGCCAGCAGCCCCACCGGAGGAGACTATGGCTACACCTTC. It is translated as CASSPTGGDYGYTF. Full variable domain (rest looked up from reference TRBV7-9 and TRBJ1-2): DTGVSQNPRHKITKRGQNVTFRCDPISEHNRLYWYRQTLGQGPEFLTYFQNEAQLEKSRLLSDRFSAERPKGSFSTLEIQRTEQGDSAMYLCASSPTGGDYGYTFGSGTRLTVV.

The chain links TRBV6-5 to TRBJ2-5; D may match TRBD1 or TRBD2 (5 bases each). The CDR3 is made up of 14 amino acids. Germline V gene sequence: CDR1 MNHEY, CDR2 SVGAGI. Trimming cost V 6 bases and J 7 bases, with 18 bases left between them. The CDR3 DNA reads TGTGCCAGCAGCAGCCCGGGAATGGGACGGACCCAGTACTTC. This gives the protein CASSSPGMGRTQYF.